The next 27 T cell receptor beta chains were all read from a single sample in a study of early T cells in non-severe SARS-CoV-2 infection. Using its own MiXCR run on the 5' RACE reads, TCRdb lists one record per CDR3 protein. Found here are some 61,000 distinct CDR3 sequences, roughly an eighth of them singletons; the top ten hold about 8.3%. Sequenced input: whole blood. The receptor set was obtained from an adult who was a healthcare worker with PCR-confirmed SARS-CoV-2 infection or an uninfected control (not recorded which).

This clonotype has a handful of counts. The rearrangement uses TRBV12-3 or TRBV12-4 and TRBJ1-6; D remains ambiguous. Trimming took off 3 bases at V and 2 bases at J, with 8 bases between the two ends. This CDR3 is 15 amino acids long. In nucleotides, the CDR3 is TGTGCCAGCAGTTTGCGCGGAACCTATAATTCACCCCTCCACTTT. Protein sequence: CASSLRGTYNSPLHF.

This clonotype was counted a few times. This rearrangement joins TRBV29-1 to TRBJ2-1, with 9 bases fitting TRBD2. This CDR3 contains 13 residues. Unmatched junction bases numbered 8, after V lost 7 bases and J lost 7 bases. Germline assignment: CDR1 SQVTM and CDR2 ANQGSEA. The CDR3 DNA reads as TGCAGCGCCGGGGCTAGCGGGAAAAATGAGCAGTTCTTC. Encoded protein: CSAGASGKNEQFF.

This clonotype has at least ten counts. The genes are TRBV14 and TRBJ1-1; 12 nucleotides align to TRBD1. The germline gives CDR1 SGHDN, CDR2 FVKESK. The CDR3 extends over 14 amino acids. After removal of 2 bases from V and 10 bases from J, the junction contained 5 bases not matched to a gene. CDR3: CASSQRDRGRPAFF. CDR3 sequence (DNA): TGTGCCAGCAGCCAAAGGGACAGGGGGCGCCCAGCTTTCTTT.

This clonotype occurred a few times. The rearrangement joins TRBV14 to TRBJ1-2, with D possibly being TRBD1 (5 bases). CDR3 size: 14 residues. Germline V gene data show CDR1 as SGHDN and CDR2 as FVKESK. V was trimmed by 2 bases and J by 3 bases, leaving 10 bases between them. The CDR3, as DNA: TGTGCCAGCAGCCAACGGGGCTGGGACTATGGCTACACCTTC. Amino acid sequence: CASSQRGWDYGYTF.

This clonotype was seen a handful of times. The genes are TRBV7-2 and TRBJ2-1, with 10 bases identical to TRBD1. CDR3 length: 15 residues. Germline assignment: CDR1 SGHTA and CDR2 FQGNSA. V shed 4 bases and J 10 bases; nucleotides not matched to a gene: 10. The CDR3 nucleotides read TGTGCCAGCAGCTCAGACAGGGGGCGGTCAAGGGAGCAGTTCTTC. Protein sequence: CASSSDRGRSREQFF. The complete variable domain, with remaining parts taken from reference TRBV7-2 and TRBJ2-1, reads GAGVSQSPSNKVTEKGKDVELRCDPISGHTALYWYRQSLGQGLEFLIYFQGNSAPDKSGLPSDRFSAERTGGSVSTLTIQRTQQEDSAVYLCASSSDRGRSREQFFGPGTRLTVL.

There are many counts of this clonotype. The CDR3 nucleotides read TGTGCCAGCAGCGCCTTGCGCGCTTTCTTT. The encoded protein is CASSALRAFF. The rearrangement uses TRBV9 and TRBJ1-1; no firm D call. The CDR3 is 10 amino acids. The germline gives CDR1 SGDLS, CDR2 YYNGEE. Trimming stripped 3 bases from V and 11 bases from J, with 8 bases between.

This chain links TRBV29-1 with TRBJ2-7; 11 nucleotides agree with TRBD2. CDR3 length equals 14 residues. The V and J ends lost 1 base and 6 bases, in that order; junction bases with no gene match: 5. CDR1 and CDR2 (germline): SQVTM, ANQGSEA. The CDR3 DNA sequence: TGCAGCGTTGAAGTACTAGCGGGAGTTGGCGAGCAGTACTTC. Translating gives CSVEVLAGVGEQYF.

This clonotype was observed a few times. The chain combines TRBV29-1 with TRBJ1-6; tentative D call: TRBD1 (6 bases). Trimming shortened V by 7 bases and J by 6 bases, and 13 bases separated the two germline ends. The CDR3 is 13 amino acids. Germline CDR1 and CDR2: SQVTM and ANQGSEA. CDR3 nucleotide sequence: TGCAGCGCTTCGACAGGTGGTAATTCACCCCTCCACTTT. Protein product: CSASTGGNSPLHF.

Ten or more counts support this clonotype. This rearrangement joins TRBV29-1 to TRBJ2-1, with 8 bases lining up with TRBD1. Germline V lookup: CDR1 SQVTM, CDR2 ANQGSEA. Trimming took 3 bases from V and 3 from J; bases not matched to a gene: 7. There are 15 residues in the CDR3. CDR3 sequence (DNA): TGCAGCGTTGATTCCACCGGGACAGGCTACAATGAGCAGTTCTTC. Translating gives CSVDSTGTGYNEQFF.

This clonotype was observed at least ten times. The rearrangement uses TRBV28 and TRBJ2-7, with D hard to call. CDR1 is MDHEN, CDR2 SYDVKM, per germline. CDR3 length: 15 residues. Trimming took 5 bases from V and 3 from J, leaving 17 bases between them. CDR3 coding DNA: TGTGCCAGCAGTCGTTGGTTGGCCAATAGCTACGAGCAGTACTTC. The encoded protein is CASSRWLANSYEQYF.

The table lists this clonotype with a few counts. V gene TRBV28 combines with J gene TRBJ1-6; a weak D match, TRBD1 (6 bases). Germline values: CDR1 MDHEN, CDR2 SYDVKM. CDR3 length: 17 amino acids. Between the trimmed V and J ends, which lost 7 bases and 8 bases, there was a span of 24 bases. Here the CDR3 DNA reads TGTGCCAGCAATTTCTTCGGGACAACTAAGATTTATTCACCCCTCCACTTT. Its translation: CASNFFGTTKIYSPLHF.

J is TRBJ2-5 and V is TRBV7-2, with 7 nucleotides matching TRBD2. The ends lost 5 bases at V and 4 bases at J; junction bases unmatched: 7. CDR1 and CDR2 from the germline V gene are SGHTA and FQGNSA. The CDR3 has 14 amino acids. CDR3 amino acids: CASSQPASGETQYF. CDR3 coding DNA: TGTGCCAGCAGCCAACCGGCTAGCGGAGAGACCCAGTACTTC.

This chain uses TRBV12-3 or TRBV12-4 with TRBJ2-2; D uncertain. The CDR3 is made up of 14 amino acids. Trimming took 0 bases from V and 5 from J, leaving 7 bases between them. The CDR3 is CASSLARQTGELFF. The CDR3 DNA sequence: TGTGCCAGCAGTTTAGCGCGGCAGACCGGGGAGCTGTTTTTT.

This clonotype was seen more than once but under ten times. This rearrangement joins TRBV3-1 to TRBJ2-1; possible D gene TRBD2, 6 bases. CDR1 and CDR2 (germline): LGHDT, YNNKEL (reference sequence). The length of the CDR3 is 13 residues. V was clipped by 3 bases and J by 4 bases, with 7 bases between them. In DNA, the CDR3 is TGTGCCAGCAGCCAGGGACTTTACAATGAGCAGTTCTTC. It codes for CASSQGLYNEQFF.

The chain recombines TRBV20-1 with TRBJ2-7; a weak D match, TRBD1 (5 bases). The germline V and J ends were trimmed by 3 bases and 5 bases, with 8 bases remaining between them. Germline V gene lookup returns CDR1 DFQATT and CDR2 SNEGSKA (reference sequence). The CDR3 has 11 amino acids. CDR3 coding DNA: TGCAGTGCTAGTGGGGCAGACGAGCAGTACTTC. It codes for CSASGADEQYF.

This chain connects TRBV18 to TRBJ1-5; D unclear. Germline values: CDR1 KGHSH, CDR2 LQKENI. CDR3 length: 14 residues. Trimming left V 0 bases short and J 4 bases short, with 7 bases between. DNA of the CDR3: TGTGCCAGCTCACCACCCGGGTTTAATCAGCCCCAGCATTTT. Translating gives CASSPPGFNQPQHF.

This clonotype was recorded a few times. CDR3 in amino acids: CASTMNTEAFF. The DNA for the CDR3 is TGTGCCAGCACCATGAACACTGAAGCTTTCTTT. The chain is built from TRBV6-5 and TRBJ1-1; D is ambiguous. Trimming left V 7 bases short and J 0 bases short, with 3 bases between. There are 11 residues in the CDR3. The germline CDR1 and CDR2 sequences are MNHEY and SVGAGI.

This clonotype has only a few counts. The chain employs TRBV20-1 and TRBJ1-1; D remains ambiguous. Deletions cut 3 bases from V and 6 bases from J, with 14 bases between. Germline-derived CDR1 and CDR2 are DFQATT and SNEGSKA (reference sequence). The CDR3 loop spans 13 amino acids. CDR3 bases: TGCAGTGCTAGGAGGGCCCCCCAGCCTGAAGCTTTCTTT. Protein product: CSARRAPQPEAFF.

There are a few counts of this clonotype. The rearrangement joins TRBV4-3 to TRBJ2-3; 10 bases line up with TRBD2. After removal of 1 base from V and 1 base from J, the junction contained 14 bases not matched to a gene. This CDR3 comprises 20 residues. Per the germline V gene, CDR1 is LGHNA and CDR2 is YSLEER. The CDR3 here is CASSQVLGGTSGIGTDTQYF. Here the CDR3 DNA reads TGCGCCAGCAGCCAAGTCCTAGGGGGTACTAGCGGGATCGGCACAGATACGCAGTATTTT.

This clonotype was seen many times. The chain employs TRBV7-7 and TRBJ2-2; D unresolved. The V gene's germline CDR1 is SSHAT and CDR2 FNYEAQ (reference sequence). The CDR3 contains 13 residues. The ends were cut back, 1 base at V and 2 bases at J, with 2 bases in the middle. CDR3 nucleotide sequence: TGTGCCAGCAGCTTAGGAAACACCGGGGAGCTGTTTTTT. This translates into CASSLGNTGELFF.

CDR3 sequence: CSVVLSGTPNTEAFF. The CDR3 nucleotides read TGCAGCGTTGTGCTTTCCGGGACACCGAACACTGAAGCTTTCTTT. The gene calls are TRBV29-1 and TRBJ1-1; D perhaps matches TRBD1 (6 bases). Trimming removed 4 bases from V and 1 base from J, with 16 bases in between. Looked up from germline, CDR1 is SQVTM and CDR2 is ANQGSEA. The CDR3 is 15 amino acids.

Only a few counts were recorded for this clonotype. The chain is built from TRBV4-2 and TRBJ2-1; 10 nucleotides line up with TRBD2. J was trimmed by 7 bases and V by 2 bases; bases with no gene match: 5. This CDR3 is 15 amino acids long. Germline-derived CDR1 and CDR2 are LGHNA and YNFKEQ. The CDR3 bases are TGTGCCAGCAGCCAAAGCGGGAGGGCCGTGAATGAGCAGTTCTTC. It translates to CASSQSGRAVNEQFF.

This clonotype was detected only a few times. This chain uses TRBV28 with TRBJ2-1; D gene unclear. Trimming cost V 7 bases and J 7 bases, with 11 bases left between them. CDR1 MDHEN and CDR2 SYDVKM come from the germline V gene. CDR3 length equals 12 residues. The DNA of the CDR3 is TGTGCCAGCATCGCCGGTGGAAATGAGCAGTTCTTC. Protein sequence: CASIAGGNEQFF. Looking up the rest from reference TRBV28 and TRBJ2-1 gives the full variable domain: DVKVTQSSRYLVKRTGEKVFLECVQDMDHENMFWYRQDPGLGLRLIYFSYDVKMKEKGDIPEGYSVSREKKERFSLILESASTNQTSMYLCASIAGGNEQFFGPGTRLTVL.

The chain combines TRBV20-1 with TRBJ2-7; TRBD2 is a possible D gene (5 bases). From germline, CDR1 is DFQATT and CDR2 SNEGSKA (reference sequence). The CDR3 spans 14 residues. Trimming left V 2 bases short and J 0 bases short, with 11 bases between. CDR3 DNA: TGCAGTGCTAGACTGGCGGGCCCCTCCTACGAGCAGTACTTC. It translates to CSARLAGPSYEQYF.

This clonotype occurred many times. The rearrangement links TRBV29-1 to TRBJ1-1, with D maybe TRBD1 (5 bases). Looked up from germline, CDR1 is SQVTM and CDR2 is ANQGSEA. The CDR3 runs 14 residues. Trimming shortened V by 6 bases and J by 6 bases, and 20 bases separated the two germline ends. The CDR3 DNA reads TGCAGCGTGCTAAATGGTTCCGGGGGAGCTGAAGCTTTCTTT. It codes for CSVLNGSGGAEAFF.

V and J are TRBV5-1 and TRBJ2-3; 10 positions match TRBD2. V was pared by 7 bases and J by 0 bases, with 5 bases of the junction left unmatched. The CDR3 consists of 15 residues. The germline gives CDR1 SGHRS, CDR2 YFSETQ. CDR3 nucleotide sequence: TGCGCCAGCCGCGGACTAGCGGCTAGCACAGATACGCAGTATTTT. Translated: CASRGLAASTDTQYF.

There are a few counts of this clonotype. This rearrangement joins TRBV29-1 to TRBJ2-7, with D possibly matching TRBD2 (7 bases). Germline CDR1 SQVTM, CDR2 ANQGSEA. The CDR3 has 12 amino acids. V was trimmed by 4 bases and J by 3 bases, leaving 10 bases between them. The CDR3 region has the DNA TGCAGCGTTGGGGGGGGCGGCTACGAGCAGTACTTC. It is translated as CSVGGGGYEQYF.